The rows below give T cell receptor beta chains drawn from one sample of a study of T-cell reconstitution after alpha-beta-depleted transplantation in children. Each CDR3 protein is one row after TCRdb ran MiXCR on the PCR reads. The data contain hundreds of thousands of distinct CDR3 sequences, about 17% of them singletons. Sequenced here: PBMCs, mostly from graft donor cells, sampled 360 days after TCRalphabeta/CD19-depleted stem cell transplant. Every receptor here comes from a boy under three years old who had a stem cell transplant for Wiskott-Aldrich syndrome, so the T cells may come from the graft donor. Both conserved end residues are part of each CDR3. A D gene is named only where the DNA matches it firmly. Rows may omit the clone size; those that give it use once, few, many or a size class.

d_call	v_call	clone_size	j_call	cdr3_nt	cdr3_aa
TRBD1	TRBV5-1	few	TRBJ2-4	TGCGCCAGCAGTCTCCGGGACAGGGAAGACGGCATTCAGTACTTC	CASSLRDREDGIQYF
TRBD2	TRBV12-3/TRBV12-4	few	TRBJ2-1	TGTGCCAGCAGTGAACCGGGACTAGCGTATCACAATGAGCAGTTCTTC	CASSEPGLAYHNEQFF
.	TRBV4-3	.	TRBJ2-7	TGCGCCAGCAGCCAAGATCACCCAGGGGACATCCACTACGAGCAGTACTTC	CASSQDHPGDIHYEQYF
TRBD2	TRBV24-1	few	TRBJ2-1	TGTGCCACCAGTGACCCCAGCGGGAGCGGGGCGAGGCAGTTCTTC	CATSDPSGSGARQFF
TRBD2	TRBV12-3/TRBV12-4	.	TRBJ2-1	TGTGCCAGCAGTTTCTCTGGGGGGACTAGCGAGTTCTTC	CASSFSGGTSEFF
.	TRBV10-3	few	TRBJ2-3	TGTGCCATCAGTGAGCGGCCCTGGGGCGCAGATACGCAGTATTTT	CAISERPWGADTQYF
.	TRBV6-2/TRBV6-3	.	TRBJ2-2	TGTGCCAGCAGTTACGCCAGCCCCGCTAACACCGGGGAGCTGTTTTTT	CASSYASPANTGELFF
.	TRBV15	few	TRBJ2-5	TGTGCCACCAGCAGAGATCGAGTTATTAGTGAGACCCAGTACTTC	CATSRDRVISETQYF
.	TRBV4-1	.	TRBJ1-5	TGCGCCAGCAGCCAAGAAACAGGGAGGGGTCAGCCCCAGCATTTT	CASSQETGRGQPQHF
.	TRBV12-3/TRBV12-4	many	TRBJ2-1	TGTGCCAGCAGTACAACACCGAGCTCCTACAATGAGCAGTTCTTC	CASSTTPSSYNEQFF
.	TRBV7-2	.	TRBJ2-2	TGTGCCAGCAGCTTTCCTCACTACACCGGGGAGCTGTTTTTT	CASSFPHYTGELFF
.	TRBV4-3	.	TRBJ1-3	TGCGCCAGCAGCCCTAGAGGTTGGAACACCATATATTTT	CASSPRGWNTIYF
.	TRBV29-1	few	TRBJ2-7	TGCAGCGCCGAGGGTAGCTCCTACGAGCAGTACTTC	CSAEGSSYEQYF
.	TRBV7-8	few	TRBJ2-2	TGTGCCAGCAGCTTTCCCCGGGTAGCCCCGAACACCGGGGAGCTGTTTTTT	CASSFPRVAPNTGELFF
.	TRBV27	.	TRBJ2-7	TGTGCCAGCAGTCACGGGACCCTAGGCTACGAGCAGTACTTC	CASSHGTLGYEQYF
.	TRBV18	.	TRBJ2-2	TGTGCCAGCTCACCAGAGATCAGAAACACCGGGGAGCTGTTTTTT	CASSPEIRNTGELFF
.	TRBV15	.	TRBJ2-3	TGTGCCACCAGCAGAGATCGGGGTACGCAGTATTTT	CATSRDRGTQYF
.	TRBV4-1	few	TRBJ2-5	TGCGCGACCGTTAACAGGGAGGGGACCCAGTACTTC	CATVNREGTQYF
TRBD2	TRBV11-2	.	TRBJ2-2	TGTGCCAGCAGCAATCGCCCATTGGCGGGAGTCACCACCGGGGAGCTGTTTTTT	CASSNRPLAGVTTGELFF
.	TRBV28	.	TRBJ1-1	TGTGCCAGCAGTTATCTAAACATGAACACTGAAGCTTTTTTT	CASSYLNMNTEAFF
.	TRBV6-2/TRBV6-3	few	TRBJ2-1	TGTGTAGGACTTGAGCAGTTCTTC	CVGLEQFF
TRBD2	TRBV10-3	.	TRBJ2-5	TGTGCCACCGCGGGGGGACCGATGAGGGACCAAGAGACCCAGTACTTC	CATAGGPMRDQETQYF
.	TRBV20-1	.	TRBJ2-3	TGCAGTGCTAGAGAGGTAGCGGTTGGCACAGATACGCAGTATTTT	CSAREVAVGTDTQYF
.	TRBV24-1	.	TRBJ2-3	TGTGCCACCGCAAACACAGATACGCAGTATTTT	CATANTDTQYF
.	TRBV20-1	many	TRBJ2-1	TGCAGTGCTAGAGGGTCAGGGGTTCATGAGCAGTTCTTC	CSARGSGVHEQFF
TRBD1	TRBV11-2	.	TRBJ2-7	TGTGCCAGCAGCCTACCCCGGGACAGGGGCCGCTACGAGCAGTACTTC	CASSLPRDRGRYEQYF
TRBD2	TRBV2	few	TRBJ2-1	TGTGCCAGCAGTCAAGGGACTAGCGACGGCAATGAGCAGTTCTTC	CASSQGTSDGNEQFF
.	TRBV6-2/TRBV6-3	few	TRBJ1-5	TGTGCCAGCAGGCCCGACGGGGCCAATCAGCCCCAGCATTTT	CASRPDGANQPQHF
.	TRBV12-3/TRBV12-4	.	TRBJ2-2	TGTGCCAGCAGTTTGTCTAGGAGGTGGGGGGAGCTGTTTTTT	CASSLSRRWGELFF
TRBD1	TRBV7-6	many	TRBJ2-7	TGTGCCAGCAGCTTGGGGACAGATGGTTACGAGCAGTACTTC	CASSLGTDGYEQYF
TRBD2	TRBV28	few	TRBJ2-3	TGTGCCAGCAGTCCCTGGCGGGGGGCAGATACGCAGTATTTT	CASSPWRGADTQYF
.	TRBV12-3/TRBV12-4	.	TRBJ2-3	TGTGCCAGCAGTTTAGAAGTGACCGCAAGCACAGATACGCAGTATTTT	CASSLEVTASTDTQYF
.	TRBV25-1	few	TRBJ2-1	TGTGCCAGCAATGAATTATCAGGGAATGAGCAGTTCTTC	CASNELSGNEQFF
.	TRBV5-6	many	TRBJ2-7	TGTGCCAGCAGCTTGGAAGTCAGAGCCTACGAGCAGTACTTC	CASSLEVRAYEQYF
.	TRBV7-9	.	TRBJ2-7	TGTGCCAGCAGCTTAGAAGGTCTTCGGGACCACGAGCAGTACTTC	CASSLEGLRDHEQYF
.	TRBV3-1	many	TRBJ2-5	TGTGCCAGCAGCCAAGAGTGGGCAGAAGAGACCCAGTACTTC	CASSQEWAEETQYF
TRBD2	TRBV12-3/TRBV12-4	few	TRBJ2-1	TGTGCCAGCAGTCCGGGGACTAGCTTCAATGAGCAGTTCTTC	CASSPGTSFNEQFF
TRBD2	TRBV19	.	TRBJ2-3	TGTGCCAGTACTCCTAGCGGGAGGGGAATTGGTACGCAGTATTTT	CASTPSGRGIGTQYF
.	TRBV4-1	.	TRBJ2-2	TGCGCCAGCAGAAGGAGGGGACTCAACACCGGGGAGCTGTTTTTT	CASRRRGLNTGELFF
TRBD2	TRBV7-8	few	TRBJ2-7	TGTGCCAGCAGCTCTACTAGCGCTTTACTCTACGAGCAGTACTTC	CASSSTSALLYEQYF
TRBD2	TRBV2	few	TRBJ2-1	TGTGCCAGCAGTGAAAAGCGGGGGTCCTACAATGAGCAGTTCTTC	CASSEKRGSYNEQFF
TRBD1	TRBV11-2	few	TRBJ2-3	TGTGCCAGCACCCTAGAGGGGGCTAGCACAGATACGCAGTATTTT	CASTLEGASTDTQYF